This record looks at one T cell receptor beta chain sequence and its context. Its antigen is unknown. This sample is drawn from a study of beta chain features in type 1 diabetes. Germline CDR1 reads SGDLS; CDR2 reads YYNGEE. The CDR3 runs to 13 residues. V shed 6 bases and J shed 4 bases, with 13 bases lying between them. Since all of the isolated RNA was reverse transcribed, expressed TCRB transcripts were what got sequenced. The data were produced by immunoSEQ multiplex PCR, yet TCRdb's version contains in-frame clones alone and is incomplete. The repertoire has about 300,000 clones, approximately 13% of them found once; the top ten carry around 0.016%. General study results and limits: Sequencing from cDNA could over-represent high-TCR-expressing cells. For Type 1 diabetes patients, all four CD4+ subsets carried TCRB CDR3s that were moderately but significantly shorter.

CD4+ naive, central memory, regulatory and stem cell-like memory subsets were isolated by sorting on CD45RO/CCR7/CD25/CD127/CD95/CD27. Sequenced material: naive CD4+ T cells from blood. The V call is TRBV9, the J call TRBJ1-2, with D possibly TRBD1 on 6 matching bases. The origin of this receptor is a young woman with type 1 diabetes. For the CDR3, the DNA is TGTGCCAGCATGCCACAGGGTAGCTATGGCTACACCTTC. The encoded protein is CASMPQGSYGYTF.